Listed below are T cell receptor beta chains from one sample, sequenced in a study of blood T cells in healthy people across ages. TCRdb re-analysed the 5' RACE reads in MiXCR, keeping a single row per CDR3 protein. The repertoire has hundreds of thousands of distinct CDR3 sequences, 53% of them found once; the top ten carry around 40%. Material for sequencing was blood. The receptor source for this set is a man older than 75 in good health. The CDR3 runs from the conserved cysteine through the conserved F or W. The D gene is left open where the match is weak. The listing skips clone size in some rows; elsewhere it reads once, few, many or a size class.

D: .; V: TRBV11-2; size: few; J: TRBJ2-5; DNA: TGTGCCAGCAGCTTAGGGTGGGGCGGAGAAGAGACCCAGTACTTC; CDR3: CASSLGWGGEETQYF
D: TRBD1; V: TRBV2; size: .; J: TRBJ1-5; DNA: TGTGCCAGCAGAGGTGACAGGGGGTATCAGCCCCAGCATTTT; CDR3: CASRGDRGYQPQHF
D: TRBD2; V: TRBV29-1; size: few; J: TRBJ2-1; DNA: TGCAGCGCTCCCTATAGCGGGAGGGCCCTCTCCGGCGATGAGCAGTTCTTC; CDR3: CSAPYSGRALSGDEQFF
D: .; V: TRBV2; size: .; J: TRBJ2-7; DNA: TGTGCCAGCAGTGGGCCGAAGGTGGCTTTGGGCGAGCAGTACTTC; CDR3: CASSGPKVALGEQYF
D: .; V: TRBV4-2; size: few; J: TRBJ2-7; DNA: TGTGCCAGCAGCCAAGAGGGTCCAGAGGACGAGCAGTACTTC; CDR3: CASSQEGPEDEQYF
D: .; V: TRBV6-6; size: .; J: TRBJ1-4; DNA: TGTGCCAGCAGTTCGGGGGTTGAAAAACTGTTTTTT; CDR3: CASSSGVEKLFF
D: TRBD1; V: TRBV20-1; size: .; J: TRBJ1-4; DNA: TGCAGTGCCACGACAGGGGGGGTTGAAAAACTGTTTTTT; CDR3: CSATTGGVEKLFF
D: TRBD1; V: TRBV20-1; size: .; J: TRBJ2-5; DNA: TGCAGTGCTAGTGGGGACAGGGTGCATGAGCAGTACTTC; CDR3: CSASGDRVHEQYF
D: TRBD2; V: TRBV5-6; size: .; J: TRBJ2-1; DNA: TGTGCCAGCAGCTTTTACGGGCTAGCGGGAGAGTACAAGGAGCAGTTCTTC; CDR3: CASSFYGLAGEYKEQFF
D: TRBD1; V: TRBV6-1; size: few; J: TRBJ2-3; DNA: TGTGCCAGCAGTGGATGGGACCGGGACAGATACGCGTATTTT; CDR3: CASSGWDRDRYAYF
D: TRBD2; V: TRBV4-1; size: .; J: TRBJ2-7; DNA: TGCGCCAGCAGCCAGCCGACTAGCGGTGAATACGAGCAGTACTTC; CDR3: CASSQPTSGEYEQYF
D: TRBD2; V: TRBV12-3/TRBV12-4; size: .; J: TRBJ2-3; DNA: TGTGCCAGCAGGCGAGGGGCGGGAGACAGATACGCGTATTTT; CDR3: CASRRGAGDRYAYF
D: .; V: TRBV7-9; size: .; J: TRBJ2-1; DNA: TGTGCCAGCAGCCGGCTACAGGGTCCCTACAATGAGCAGTTCTTC; CDR3: CASSRLQGPYNEQFF
D: .; V: TRBV4-1; size: .; J: TRBJ1-1; DNA: TGCGCCAGCAGCCAAGGCGAGGGTGTGAACACTGAAGCTTTCTTT; CDR3: CASSQGEGVNTEAFF
D: .; V: TRBV28; size: few; J: TRBJ2-1; DNA: TGTGCCAGCAGTTTTAGGGTCGGGAGTACCGAGCAGTTCTTC; CDR3: CASSFRVGSTEQFF
D: .; V: TRBV7-2; size: few; J: TRBJ2-1; DNA: TGTGCCAGCAGCTATCGGAGCTCCTACAATGAGCAGTTCTTC; CDR3: CASSYRSSYNEQFF
D: TRBD1; V: TRBV7-2; size: .; J: TRBJ2-7; DNA: TGTGCCAGCAGCTCGCAAGGACAGGGACCCTACGAGCAGTACTTC; CDR3: CASSSQGQGPYEQYF
D: TRBD2; V: TRBV5-1; size: .; J: TRBJ2-3; DNA: TGCGCCAGCAGCGATGGCGGAAGCGGGGGCCCCGGGAGATACGCGTATTTT; CDR3: CASSDGGSGGPGRYAYF
D: .; V: TRBV29-1; size: .; J: TRBJ1-1; DNA: TGCAGCGTAGCCCGACGGATGAACACTGAAGCTTTCTTT; CDR3: CSVARRMNTEAFF
D: .; V: TRBV7-9; size: .; J: TRBJ2-3; DNA: TGTGCCAGCACCGCCTCCTGGGGTCCTCCGAGATACGCGTATTTT; CDR3: CASTASWGPPRYAYF
D: TRBD1; V: TRBV9; size: .; J: TRBJ1-2; DNA: TGTGCCAGCAGCGTATGGGCAGGGGGGGAGAACTATGGCTACACCTTC; CDR3: CASSVWAGGENYGYTF
D: .; V: TRBV15; size: .; J: TRBJ2-2; DNA: TGTGCCACCAGCAGAGAAAGGAACACCGGGGAGCTGTTTTTT; CDR3: CATSRERNTGELFF
D: .; V: TRBV3-1; size: .; J: TRBJ2-2; DNA: TGTGCCAGCAGCCCCACTAGCCTAGGAGCGAACACCGGGGAGCTGTTTTTT; CDR3: CASSPTSLGANTGELFF
D: .; V: TRBV6-6; size: .; J: TRBJ2-7; DNA: TGTGCAAGCCAACGGGGGTCCGGGCTGCAATCCTACGAGCAGTACTTC; CDR3: CASQRGSGLQSYEQYF
D: TRBD1; V: TRBV28; size: few; J: TRBJ2-4; DNA: TGTGCCAGCAGTTTAGGGACAGGGGGCATTCAGTACTTC; CDR3: CASSLGTGGIQYF
D: .; V: TRBV12-3/TRBV12-4; size: .; J: TRBJ2-1; DNA: TGTGCCAGCAGCCTACGATGTGAGCAGTTCTTC; CDR3: CASSLRCEQFF
D: .; V: TRBV27; size: .; J: TRBJ2-1; DNA: TGTGCCAGCACCCCGATCCGGACCCAGTTCTTC; CDR3: CASTPIRTQFF
D: .; V: TRBV6-6; size: .; J: TRBJ2-1; DNA: TGTGCCAGCAGTCCGTTACCAGGCAGCTACAATGAGCAGTTCTTC; CDR3: CASSPLPGSYNEQFF
D: .; V: TRBV6-5; size: .; J: TRBJ2-4; DNA: TGTGCCAGCAGTTTTACCCGGGGCAAAAACATTCAGTACTTC; CDR3: CASSFTRGKNIQYF